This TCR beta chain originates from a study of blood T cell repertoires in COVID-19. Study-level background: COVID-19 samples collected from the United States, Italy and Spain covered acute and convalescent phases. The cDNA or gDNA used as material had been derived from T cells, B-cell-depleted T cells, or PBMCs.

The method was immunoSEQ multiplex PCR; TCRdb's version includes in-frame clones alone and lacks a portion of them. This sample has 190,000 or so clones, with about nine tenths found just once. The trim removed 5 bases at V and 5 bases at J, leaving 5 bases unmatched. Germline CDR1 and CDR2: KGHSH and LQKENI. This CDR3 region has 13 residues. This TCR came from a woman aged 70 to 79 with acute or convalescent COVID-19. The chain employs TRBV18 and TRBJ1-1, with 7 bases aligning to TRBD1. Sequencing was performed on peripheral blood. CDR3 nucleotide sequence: TGTGCCAGCTCATCGGACAGGAGGACTGAAGCTTTCTTT. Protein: CASSSDRRTEAFF. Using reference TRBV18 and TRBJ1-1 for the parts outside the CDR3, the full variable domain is NAGVMQNPRHLVRRRGQEARLRCSPMKGHSHVYWYRQLPEEGLKFMVYLQKENIIDESGMPKERFSAEFPKEGPSILRIQQVVRGDSAAYFCASSSDRRTEAFFGQGTRLTVV.